This T cell receptor beta chain is from a study of CD8 T cells in ankylosing spondylitis. The CDR3 length is 14 residues. V dropped 0 bases and J dropped 0 bases, with 6 bases sitting between them. CDR1 and CDR2 (germline): SGDLS, YYNGEE. A single record per CDR3 protein comes from TCRdb applying MiXCR to the 5' RACE reads. This sample has around 40,000 distinct CDR3 sequences; 2.7% occur once, and the top ten carry approximately 4.4%. This clonotype has ten or more counts. No antigen is known for it. General study results and limits: Significantly higher representation of disease-linked clones was reported for matched ankylosing spondylitis synovial fluid. For ankylosing spondylitis blood, a TCR beta motif of seven to nine highly homologous variants appeared characteristic. Clones that were linked to disease were CD8+ and were relatively rare in peripheral blood. Prior literature has documented some motif variants in synovial fluid and blood from reactive arthritis.

The V and J genes are TRBV9 and TRBJ2-5, with unresolved D. This clonotype was sampled from a male donor with ankylosing spondylitis or in good health (not recorded which). What was sequenced was blood, either unsorted or a sorted T cell fraction (not recorded which). CDR3 residues: CASSVGSYQETQYF. Written as DNA, the CDR3 is TGTGCCAGCAGCGTAGGCTCCTACCAAGAGACCCAGTACTTC.